The T cell receptor (beta chain) described here comes from a study of Ad26.COV2.S vaccination and SARS-CoV-2 variants. V was shortened by 2 bases and J by 6 bases, with 11 bases between the two germline ends. CDR1 is SGHRS, CDR2 YFSETQ, per germline. CDR3 length: 13 amino acids. General study findings and limits: The study found similar non-spike TCR breadth in vaccine and placebo recipients.

Sequenced by immunoSEQ multiplex PCR; TCRdb stores in-frame clones only, minus some. Of 440,000 or so clones in the sample, 90% were seen once. Stated treatment: around 19 received Ad26.COV2.S at low or high dose, single or two shots; about 5 received placebo; per-sample allocation not given. Following the first vaccine or placebo injection, samples were taken on day 63. With regard to this clone: What it binds is not known.

This chain connects TRBV5-1 to TRBJ1-2; D is perhaps TRBD1 (5 bases). This TCR came from a person aged 18-60 years who received the Ad26.COV2.S COVID-19 vaccine or a placebo. Sequenced here: peripheral blood, sampled in a trial of Ad26.COV2.S vaccine versus placebo. CDR3 region: CASSFGGADGYTF. The CDR3 DNA follows: TGCGCCAGCAGCTTCGGAGGGGCGGATGGCTACACCTTC. Based on the CDR3 plus reference TRBV5-1 and TRBJ1-2, the full variable domain is KAGVTQTPRYLIKTRGQQVTLSCSPISGHRSVSWYQQTPGQGLQFLFEYFSETQRNKGNFPGRFSGRQFSNSRSEMNVSTLELGDSALYLCASSFGGADGYTFGSGTRLTVV.